This TCR beta chain was documented in a study of post-analysis software for immune sequencing data. Turning to the study itself: Progressive-relapsing, secondary progressive and relapsing-remitting multiple sclerosis were among the disease courses included. Study findings and constraints: There were a few TRBV segments more frequent in patients than controls, and TRBV5-6, TRBV5-1 and TRBV20-1 were among them. In multiple sclerosis, normalized Chao1 diversity was significantly below that of controls. Under the F measure, samples that were prepared in one batch clustered strongly together.

The V and J ends lost 1 base and 12 bases respectively, with 16 bases between them. Per the germline V gene, CDR1 is SGHKS and CDR2 is YYEKEE (reference sequence). This CDR3 is built from 13 residues. This clonotype occurred a few times. The target antigen is unknown. Prepared TCR beta cDNA libraries contained unique molecular identifiers. T cells, about 0.85 to 11 million of them, yielded 500,000 to 600,000 cDNA molecules. TCRdb used MiXCR to reprocess the PCR reads, holding one entry per CDR3 protein. The sample holds hundreds of thousands of distinct CDR3 sequences, 53% seen once. The sample was blood. The chain links TRBV5-5 to TRBJ1-2; D is undetermined. This TCR was sampled from a girl aged 10 to 17 with multiple sclerosis. CDR3 amino acids: CASSLSNTPWDTF. The CDR3 DNA follows: TGTGCCAGCAGCTTGTCGAACACCCCCTGGGACACCTTC.